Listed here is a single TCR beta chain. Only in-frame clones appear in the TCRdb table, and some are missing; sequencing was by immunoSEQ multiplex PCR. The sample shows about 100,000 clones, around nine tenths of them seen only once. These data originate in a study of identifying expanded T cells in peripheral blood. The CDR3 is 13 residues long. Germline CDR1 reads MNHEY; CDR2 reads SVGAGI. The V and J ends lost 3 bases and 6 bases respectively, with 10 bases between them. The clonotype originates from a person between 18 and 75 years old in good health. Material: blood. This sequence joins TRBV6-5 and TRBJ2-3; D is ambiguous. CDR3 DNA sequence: TGTGCCAGCAGTTATACGAACAAGGATACGCAGTATTTT. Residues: CASSYTNKDTQYF.